This TCR beta chain was profiled in a study of T cell repertoires in cytomegalovirus infection. Study information: Public TCR beta signatures provided an indication of both CMV infection and a matching HLA type.

This clonotype showed up just a few times. Antigen specificity is unknown. TCRdb called the reads again in MiXCR, with one record for every CDR3 protein. The data contain approximately 500,000 distinct CDR3 sequences, around 11% of them singletons. This CDR3 region has 17 residues. Germline V gene sequence: CDR1 MGHDK, CDR2 SYGVNS. Trimming pared 5 bases from V and 1 base from J, leaving 20 bases between. Whole-study findings and limits: HLA-C-restricted CMV-specific TCR beta clonotypes prevailed in the ex vivo response.

The sample taken for sequencing was PBMCs. This clonotype was obtained from a human donor in good health (CMV status not recorded). Some clones in this sample may be carry-over from other donors' samples. V is TRBV25-1 and J is TRBJ1-1; TRBD1 might be the D (6 bases). CDR3 nucleotide sequence: TGTGCCAGCAGTTTAGGGGGGGTGGCTGTGGGGAACACTGAAGCTTTCTTT. Its translation is CASSLGGVAVGNTEAFF.